These T cell receptor beta chains were read from a single sample in a study of post-analysis software for immune sequencing data. TCRdb independently ran MiXCR on the PCR reads; one entry per CDR3 protein. In the table there are about 400,000 distinct CDR3 sequences, about a third of which are singletons. Sequenced material: blood. All receptors come from a girl between 5 and 17 years old with multiple sclerosis. Both conserved end residues are part of each CDR3. Fields, in order: clone size, J gene, D gene, CDR3 length, V gene, CDR3 DNA, CDR3 protein. The D gene is left open where the match is weak. The size field is filled for only some rows; it gives once, few, many or a size class.

few	TRBJ2-7	-	13	TRBV10-3	TGTGCCATCAGTGATGAGGCGCGGTACGAGCAGTACTTC	CAISDEARYEQYF
-	TRBJ2-1	TRBD2	16	TRBV12-3/TRBV12-4	TGTGTCAGCAGTCGACTAGCGTCTAGCTCCTACAATGAGCAGTTCTTC	CVSSRLASSSYNEQFF
few	TRBJ1-2	-	14	TRBV6-1	TGTGCCAGCAGTGAATGGGGGGATAGGTATGGCTACACCTTC	CASSEWGDRYGYTF
-	TRBJ1-1	TRBD1	16	TRBV12-3/TRBV12-4	TGTGCCAGCAGTTCCCGGGACAGGACCCGAACAGGTGAAGCTTTCTTT	CASSSRDRTRTGEAFF
-	TRBJ1-1	-	15	TRBV4-2	TGTGCCAGCAGCCAAGGACAGGCCCTGAACACTGAAGCTTTCTTT	CASSQGQALNTEAFF
-	TRBJ2-1	TRBD1	17	TRBV5-1	TGCGCCAGCAGCTTGGGAGGGGGCGGTGGGTCCTACAATGAGCAGTTCTTC	CASSLGGGGGSYNEQFF
few	TRBJ1-1	-	14	TRBV4-2	TGTGCCAGCAGCCAAGCCGGGGCCGCCGCTGAAGCTTTCTTT	CASSQAGAAAEAFF
few	TRBJ1-5	-	13	TRBV12-3/TRBV12-4	TGTGCCAGCAGCCCGATCGTTTCACAGCCCCAGCATTTT	CASSPIVSQPQHF
-	TRBJ2-6	-	15	TRBV7-2	TGTGCCAGCAACTCCCTTCACCCTGGGGCCAACGTCCTGACTTTC	CASNSLHPGANVLTF
few	TRBJ2-5	-	15	TRBV5-8	TGTGCCAGCAGCTTGGCCAGGGGGGTGTCGGAGACCCAGTACTTC	CASSLARGVSETQYF